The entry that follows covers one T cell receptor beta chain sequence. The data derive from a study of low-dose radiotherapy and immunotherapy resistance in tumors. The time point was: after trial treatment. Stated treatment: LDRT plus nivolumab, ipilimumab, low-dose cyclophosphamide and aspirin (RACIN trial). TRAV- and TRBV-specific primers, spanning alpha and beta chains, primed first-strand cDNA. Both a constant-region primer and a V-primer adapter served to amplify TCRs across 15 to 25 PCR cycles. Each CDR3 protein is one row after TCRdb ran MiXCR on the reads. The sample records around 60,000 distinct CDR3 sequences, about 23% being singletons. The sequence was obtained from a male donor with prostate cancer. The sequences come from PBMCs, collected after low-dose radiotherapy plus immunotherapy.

The CDR3 nucleotides are TGCGCCAGCAGCTTGGGGGTATCCACTGAAGCTTTCTTT. Translating gives CASSLGVSTEAFF. The rearrangement links TRBV5-1 to TRBJ1-1; no clear D gene. Trimming took off 0 bases at V and 4 bases at J, with 7 bases between the two ends. CDR1 is SGHRS, CDR2 YFSETQ, per germline. This CDR3 comprises 13 residues.